This TCR beta chain was recovered during a study of blood T cell repertoires in COVID-19. Study-level background: Samples representing acute and convalescent COVID-19 were sourced from the United States, Italy and Spain. In each case, the material was cDNA or gDNA derived from T cells, B-cell-depleted T cells, or PBMCs.

This CDR3 region has 14 residues. CDR1 SGHDT and CDR2 YYEEEE come from the germline V gene. V was clipped by 2 bases and J by 2 bases, with 7 bases between them. Per the study methods: The assay estimated nucleated cells by amplifying reference gene primers. Data came from immunoSEQ multiplex PCR; TCRdb stores just in-frame clones and leaves some out. Clone size and the V and J calls come from that table; the DNA yielded D and trimming. The sample shows some 250,000 clones, 88% of them seen only once. The material sequenced was peripheral blood. The receptor comes from a woman aged 40-49 years who had recovered from COVID-19. This sequence joins TRBV5-6 and TRBJ1-4; no definite D call. The CDR3, as DNA: TGTGCCAGCAGCTTCGGGAGGACTAATGAAAAACTGTTTTTT. Translated, it gives CASSFGRTNEKLFF. Filled out from reference TRBV5-6 and TRBJ1-4, the complete variable domain reads DAGVTQSPTHLIKTRGQQVTLRCSPKSGHDTVSWYQQALGQGPQFIFQYYEEEERQRGNFPDRFSGHQFPNYSSELNVNALLLGDSALYLCASSFGRTNEKLFFGSGTQLSVL.